This entry features one T cell receptor (beta chain) sequence. Its antigen remains unidentified. No qualities accompany the bases; no much larger clone lies one base away. The same CDR3 also results from other DNA sequences found in this sample. This record comes from a study of control samples from healthy donors and cancer patients (dated by TCRdb to 2018 to 2021). Via the germline V gene (reference sequence), CDR1 is SEHNR and CDR2 FQNEAQ. Reading from cysteine to phenylalanine, the CDR3 counts 16 amino acids. Kept here is only the CDR3 DNA, which spans 48 bases and is read in frame from base 1. V is cut back by 4 bases and J by 0 bases, with 6 bases in the junction unmatched. The library was generated by the immunoSEQ multiplex PCR assay. TCRdb re-hosts the immuneACCESS table, in-frame sequences only. Its copies lack some clones; in the studies checked, an unresolved V gene accounts for under half of them, and the cause for the rest is not known. The table for this sample lists about 48,000 clones; 93% of them were counted only once. The top ten constitute 23% of the sample.

Material for sequencing was PBMCs. Recombination linked TRBV7-9 to TRBJ2-7; 10 nucleotides in the junction match TRBD2. The TCR sequence derives from a woman aged 45-65 years with head and neck cancer. The CDR3 protein is CASSSSTSGFSYEQYF. The DNA is TGTGCCAGCAGCTCCTCGACTAGCGGGTTCTCCTACGAGCAGTACTTC.